This TCR beta chain was sequenced in a study of blood T cell repertoires in COVID-19 (TCRdb year 2020). Concerning the study at large: Samples from collaborators originated in the United States, Italy and Spain and spanned both the acute and convalescent phases of COVID-19. The material from the prospective study consisted of cDNA or gDNA derived from T cells, B-cell-depleted T cells, or PBMCs. Deeply sampled blood TCRbeta repertoires from subjects exposed to, actively infected with, or recovered from COVID-19 were included in the dataset. The repertoires were released in a freely available public database meant as a resource for research on the immune response to SARS-CoV-2. Samples were obtained from the ongoing ImmuneRACE study (first 160 participants) and from some 1,300 subjects provided by 6 global collaborators. A de-identified subject ID, COVID-19 status, age in years and sex were almost always included in the sample metadata. HLA class I and class II types, where available, came from metadata supplied by the sample provider rather than from assay-based typing. Overall study results and their limits: The amount of clinical and demographic metadata varied by source and participant and was provided uncurated.

The immunoSEQ Assay, a bias-controlled multiplex PCR, was used to amplify TCRbeta CDR3 regions from genomic DNA. In the authors' own workflow: Within the assay, amplification of reference gene primers was used to estimate how many nucleated cells each sample contained. To quantify the absolute abundance of each unique TCRbeta CDR3 rearrangement, sequence reads were collapsed and filtered. For each sample, productive Simpson clonality was calculated as the square root of Simpson's diversity index across productive rearrangements. Drawn from immuneACCESS, this table holds only the in-frame rearrangements with V and J called that TCRdb kept. Clones are partly lost; checked studies trace under half to an unresolved V gene and leave the rest unexplained. That table furnishes V, J and clone size, whereas the DNA furnished D and trimming. The sample table lists around 97,000 clones, roughly 89% of them with a count of one. 15% to 20% of the sample belongs to the ten largest clones.

About this clone itself: This clone's antigen is unknown. No per-base quality is available; no much larger clone lies one base away.

Each collaborating institution followed its own protocols to collect whole blood in K2EDTA tubes. For TCRbeta analysis, collaborators shipped samples in one of three forms: frozen whole blood, isolated PBMCs, or DNA extracted from either of those sample types. The receptor was derived from an elderly woman in a cohort sampled during active COVID-19. Sequenced material: peripheral blood.

Here the CDR3 is given as CASSYRDYRRGELFF. The nucleotide sequence is TGCGCCAGCAGCTACCGGGACTACAGACGGGGGGAGCTGTTTTTT. The chain is assembled from TRBV10-1 and TRBJ2-2; TRBD2 agrees with 7 junctional bases. The germline V gene (reference sequence) provides CDR1 WNHNN and CDR2 SYGVQD. V loses 6 bases at its end and J loses 8 bases; junction bases beyond the gene matches: 12. The CDR3 covers 15 residues, taking in both the cysteine and the phenylalanine. Only the CDR3 DNA is retained, 45 bases long and in frame from the first base.